The T cell receptor beta chain described here comes from a study of blood T cell repertoires in COVID-19. Study information: Acute-phase and convalescent COVID-19 samples originated in the United States, Italy and Spain.

TCRdb's copy holds only in-frame clones and misses some; the assay was immunoSEQ multiplex PCR. The sample includes about 320,000 clones, over 70% of them seen just once. The CDR3 has 13 residues. J lost 6 bases, V lost 4 bases, and 5 bases had no gene match. Germline-derived CDR1 and CDR2 are SGHRS and YFSETQ. Cohorts were assigned according to the clinical history that participants reported. Either two negative PCRs, clearance, or symptom resolution qualified Cohort 3 donors as recovered. The chain joins TRBV5-1 to TRBJ1-1; the match to TRBD1 covers 8 bases. The receptor was derived from a man aged 30 to 45 who had recovered from COVID-19. Sequenced material: PBMCs or T cells enriched from blood (not recorded which). CDR3 residues: CASSADREAEAFF. CDR3 bases: TGCGCCAGCAGCGCGGACAGGGAAGCTGAAGCTTTCTTT.